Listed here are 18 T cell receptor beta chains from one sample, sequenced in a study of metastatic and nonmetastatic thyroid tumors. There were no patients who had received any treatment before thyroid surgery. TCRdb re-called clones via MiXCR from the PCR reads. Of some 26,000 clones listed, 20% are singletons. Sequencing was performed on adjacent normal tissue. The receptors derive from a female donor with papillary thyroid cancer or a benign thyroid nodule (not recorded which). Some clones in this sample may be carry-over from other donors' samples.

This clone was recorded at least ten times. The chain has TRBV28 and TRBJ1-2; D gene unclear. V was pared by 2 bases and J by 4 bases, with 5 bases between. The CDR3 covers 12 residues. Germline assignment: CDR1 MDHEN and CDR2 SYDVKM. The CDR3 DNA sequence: TGTGCCAGCAGTTTAAGTGGCTATGGCTACACCTTC. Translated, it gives CASSLSGYGYTF.

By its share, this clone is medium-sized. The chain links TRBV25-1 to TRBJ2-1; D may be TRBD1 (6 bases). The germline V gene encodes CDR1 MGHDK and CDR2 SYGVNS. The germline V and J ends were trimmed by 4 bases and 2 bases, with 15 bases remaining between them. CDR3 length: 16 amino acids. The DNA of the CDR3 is TGTGCCAGCAGTGGCCTGCCCGGGACACCCTACAATGAGCAGTTCTTC. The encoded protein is CASSGLPGTPYNEQFF.

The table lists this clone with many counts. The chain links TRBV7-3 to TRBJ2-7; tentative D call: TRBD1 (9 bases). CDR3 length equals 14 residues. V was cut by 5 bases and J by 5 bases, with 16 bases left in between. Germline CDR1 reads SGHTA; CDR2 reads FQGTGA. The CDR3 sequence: CASSPDRGLDEQYF. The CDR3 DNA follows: TGTGCCAGCAGCCCGGACAGGGGACTAGACGAGCAGTACTTC.

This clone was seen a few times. The CDR3: CATSREGGAAYGYTF. The CDR3 DNA reads as TGTGCCACCAGCAGAGAGGGGGGGGCAGCCTATGGCTACACCTTC. The chain recombines TRBV15 with TRBJ1-2, with TRBD1 as a possible D gene (6 bases). Germline V gene lookup returns CDR1 LNHNV and CDR2 YYDKDF (reference sequence). The CDR3 totals 15 residues. Trimming pared 0 bases from V and 4 bases from J, leaving 12 bases between.

CDR3 amino acids: CASSVDWNNSPLHF. CDR3 sequence (DNA): TGTGCCAGCAGCGTAGACTGGAACAATTCACCCCTCCACTTT. The chain employs TRBV9 and TRBJ1-6; D uncertain. The CDR3 contains 14 residues. V lost 0 bases and J 7 bases, leaving 8 bases between the germline ends. Germline V lookup: CDR1 SGDLS, CDR2 YYNGEE.

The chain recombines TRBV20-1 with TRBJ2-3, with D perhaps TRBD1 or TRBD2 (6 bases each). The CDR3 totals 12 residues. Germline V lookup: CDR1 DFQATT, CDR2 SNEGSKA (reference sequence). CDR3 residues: CKGGRSTDTQYF. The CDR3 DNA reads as TGCAAGGGGGGCAGAAGCACAGATACGCAGTATTTT.

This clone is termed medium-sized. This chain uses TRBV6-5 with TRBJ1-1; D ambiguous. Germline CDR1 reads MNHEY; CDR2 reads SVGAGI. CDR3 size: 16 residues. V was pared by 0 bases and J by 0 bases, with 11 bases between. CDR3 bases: TGTGCCAGCAGTTACTCGAGGTTGCACATGAACACTGAAGCTTTCTTT. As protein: CASSYSRLHMNTEAFF.

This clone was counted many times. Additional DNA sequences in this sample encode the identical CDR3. The CDR3 reads CASSRARIRLPESGNTIYF. The DNA for the CDR3 is TGTGCCAGCAGTAGGGCCCGAATAAGACTCCCTGAATCTGGAAACACCATATATTTT. The chain employs TRBV7-2 and TRBJ1-3; D unresolved. V was clipped by 6 bases and J by 1 base, with 25 bases between them. CDR1 and CDR2 (germline): SGHTA, FQGNSA. The CDR3 covers 19 residues.

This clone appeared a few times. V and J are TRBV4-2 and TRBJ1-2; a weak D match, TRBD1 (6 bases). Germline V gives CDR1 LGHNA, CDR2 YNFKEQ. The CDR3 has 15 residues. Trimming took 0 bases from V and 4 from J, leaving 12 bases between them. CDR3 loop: CASSQDRGNGYGYTF. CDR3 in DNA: TGTGCCAGCAGCCAAGACAGGGGAAATGGCTATGGCTACACCTTC.

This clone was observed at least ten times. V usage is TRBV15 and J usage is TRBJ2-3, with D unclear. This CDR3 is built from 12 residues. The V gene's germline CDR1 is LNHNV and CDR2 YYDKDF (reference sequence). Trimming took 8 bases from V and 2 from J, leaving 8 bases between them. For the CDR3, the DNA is TGTGCCACCGCCGCACACACAGATACGCAGTATTTT. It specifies CATAAHTDTQYF.

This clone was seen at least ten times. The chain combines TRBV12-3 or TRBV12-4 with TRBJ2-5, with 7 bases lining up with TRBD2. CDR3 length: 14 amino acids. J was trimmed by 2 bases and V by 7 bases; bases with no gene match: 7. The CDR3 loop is CASTQAGRQETQYF. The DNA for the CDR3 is TGTGCCAGCACCCAAGCCGGGAGGCAAGAGACCCAGTACTTC.

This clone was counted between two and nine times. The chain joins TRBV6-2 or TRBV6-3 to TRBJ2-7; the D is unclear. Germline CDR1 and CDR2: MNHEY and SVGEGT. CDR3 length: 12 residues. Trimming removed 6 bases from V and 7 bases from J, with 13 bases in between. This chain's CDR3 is CASRLVLGEQYF. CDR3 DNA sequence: TGTGCCAGCAGGCTTGTCTTGGGGGAGCAGTACTTC.

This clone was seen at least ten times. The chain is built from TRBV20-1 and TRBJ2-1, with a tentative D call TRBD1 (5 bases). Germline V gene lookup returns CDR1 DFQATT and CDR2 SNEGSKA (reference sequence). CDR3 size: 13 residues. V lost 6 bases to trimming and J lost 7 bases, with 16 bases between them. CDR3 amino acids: CSADSAPLNEQFF. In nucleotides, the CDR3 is TGCAGTGCCGACAGCGCCCCTCTAAATGAGCAGTTCTTC.

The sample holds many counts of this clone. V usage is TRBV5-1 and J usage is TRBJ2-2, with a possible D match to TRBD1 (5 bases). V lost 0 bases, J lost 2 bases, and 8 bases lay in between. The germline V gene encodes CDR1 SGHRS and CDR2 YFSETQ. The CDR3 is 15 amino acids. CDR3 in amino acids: CASSLEDINTGELFF. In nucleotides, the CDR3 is TGCGCCAGCAGCTTGGAGGACATTAACACCGGGGAGCTGTTTTTT.

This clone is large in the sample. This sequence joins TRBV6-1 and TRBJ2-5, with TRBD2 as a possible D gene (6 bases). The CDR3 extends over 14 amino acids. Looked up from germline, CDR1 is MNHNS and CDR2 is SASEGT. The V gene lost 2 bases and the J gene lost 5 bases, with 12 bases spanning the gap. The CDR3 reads CASSERHGRETQYF. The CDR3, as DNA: TGTGCCAGCAGTGAAAGGCATGGGAGGGAGACCCAGTACTTC.

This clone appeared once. The CDR3 DNA reads TGCGCCAGCAGCCGGGACAGGGGGGTGACTGAAGCTTTCTTT. Translated, it gives CASSRDRGVTEAFF. The rearrangement joins TRBV5-1 to TRBJ1-1, with 11 nucleotides matching TRBD1. The CDR3 has 14 amino acids. Germline V gene sequence: CDR1 SGHRS, CDR2 YFSETQ. V shed 4 bases, J shed 5 bases, and the junction held 4 bases outside the gene matches.

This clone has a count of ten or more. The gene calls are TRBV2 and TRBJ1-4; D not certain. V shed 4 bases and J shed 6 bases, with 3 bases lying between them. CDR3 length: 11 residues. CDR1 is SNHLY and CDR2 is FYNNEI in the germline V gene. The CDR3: CASSGHEKLFF. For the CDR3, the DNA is TGTGCCAGCAGTGGTCATGAAAAACTGTTTTTT.

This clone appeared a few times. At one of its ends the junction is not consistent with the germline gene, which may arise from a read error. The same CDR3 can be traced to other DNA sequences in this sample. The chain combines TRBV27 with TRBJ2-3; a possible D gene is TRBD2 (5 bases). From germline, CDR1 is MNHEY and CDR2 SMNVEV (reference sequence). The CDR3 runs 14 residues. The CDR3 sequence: CASSGLASTDTQYF. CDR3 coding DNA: TGTGCCAGCAGTGGTCTAGCAAGCACAGATACGCAGTATTTC.